What follows are 20 T cell receptor beta chains derived from one specimen sequenced in a study of naive and memory T cell subsets. Both TRBC1 and TRBC2 were covered by a beta constant-region primer of two equimolar oligonucleotides. Nested alpha and beta constant-region primers with the SP2 primer drove four PCR rounds on ligated cDNA. One entry per CDR3 protein results from TCRdb running MiXCR on the UMI-ligation and nested PCR reads. The sample shows about 140,000 distinct CDR3 sequences, 15% to 25% of them seen only once. No cognate antigen is known for these TCRs. Study-wide results and caveats: Possibly reflecting memory cells re-expressing CD45RA, a few larger clonotypes occurred in naive repertoires, especially CD8.

What was sequenced was naive CD8+ T cells from blood. These receptor sequences come from a human donor in good health.

The chain couples TRBV12-3 or TRBV12-4 to TRBJ1-2; 7 positions match TRBD1. V was pared by 5 bases and J by 4 bases, with 7 bases of the junction left unmatched. The CDR3 has 14 residues. Here the CDR3 reads CASSRDSLVYGYTF. Here the CDR3 DNA reads TGTGCCAGCAGTAGGGACAGTTTAGTCTATGGCTACACCTTC.

CDR3 sequence reads: CASSSAAVTDTQYF. Written as DNA, the CDR3 is TGCGCCAGCAGCTCCGCAGCCGTCACAGATACGCAGTATTTT. The chain carries TRBV5-1 and TRBJ2-3; D ambiguous. The CDR3 is 14 amino acids. Trimming took 3 bases from V and 2 from J, leaving 10 bases between them. Per germline, CDR1 SGHRS and CDR2 YFSETQ.

This sequence joins TRBV7-9 and TRBJ2-1; D is possibly TRBD1 or TRBD2 (5 bases each). The ends were cut back, 5 bases at V and 0 bases at J, with 17 bases in the middle. The CDR3 is 17 residues long. Germline lookup yields CDR1 SEHNR and CDR2 FQNEAQ (reference sequence). CDR3 nucleotide sequence: TGTGCCAGCAGCGCCTTGCCGGGACCGAGCTCCTACAATGAGCAGTTCTTC. Translated, it gives CASSALPGPSSYNEQFF.

The chain combines TRBV3-1 with TRBJ2-1; 10 nucleotides line up with TRBD2. This CDR3 comprises 19 residues. Trimming removed 4 bases from V and 4 bases from J; junction bases left unmatched: 16. Germline-derived CDR1 and CDR2 are LGHDT and YNNKEL (reference sequence). This chain's CDR3 is CASSLLRLAGEGAYNEQFF. CDR3 nucleotide sequence: TGTGCCAGCAGCCTCTTACGGCTAGCGGGAGAAGGGGCGTACAATGAGCAGTTCTTC.

The chain uses TRBV20-1 and TRBJ2-2; 7 bases are shared with TRBD2. CDR1 and CDR2 (germline): DFQATT, SNEGSKA (reference sequence). The CDR3 runs to 15 residues. The V and J ends lost 4 bases and 6 bases, in that order; junction bases with no gene match: 11. The CDR3 coding sequence is TGCAGTGCTAATCCCCCTAGGGAGGGCTCCGGGGAGCTGTTTTTT. Encoded protein: CSANPPREGSGELFF.

The genes are TRBV5-5 and TRBJ1-1; the D is unclear. The germline V gene has CDR1 SGHKS and CDR2 YYEKEE (reference sequence). The V end was cut by 10 bases, the J end by 2 bases, with 15 bases between. This CDR3 has 13 amino acids. This chain's CDR3 is CASGSWGNTEAFF. In nucleotides, the CDR3 is TGTGCCTCCGGGAGTTGGGGTAACACTGAAGCTTTCTTT.

The sample holds a few counts of this clonotype. The rearrangement uses TRBV19 and TRBJ1-5; D is unclear. Germline CDR1 reads LNHDA; CDR2 reads SQIVND (reference sequence). The CDR3 is 18 amino acids. V shed 1 base and J shed 5 bases, with 21 bases lying between them. DNA of the CDR3: TGTGCCAGTAGTATAGCAAGGCTCGGGTCAGGTACCTATCAGCCCCAGCATTTT. Translation gives CASSIARLGSGTYQPQHF.

The chain couples TRBV27 to TRBJ2-5, with a possible D match to TRBD2 (6 bases). The V end was cut by 5 bases, the J end by 7 bases, with 14 bases between. The CDR3 length is 13 residues. Germline V gene data show CDR1 as MNHEY and CDR2 as SMNVEV (reference sequence). CDR3: CASSPMTAGTQYF. As DNA, the CDR3 is TGTGCCAGCAGTCCCATGACAGCGGGGACCCAGTACTTC.

This clonotype came up a few times. CDR3 protein: CATSDPWGEQFF. In DNA, the CDR3 is TGTGCCACCAGTGACCCTTGGGGTGAGCAGTTCTTC. The gene calls are TRBV24-1 and TRBJ2-1; the D is unclear. Trimming pared 4 bases from V and 9 bases from J, leaving 9 bases between. CDR1 and CDR2 (germline): KGHDR, SFDVKD. This CDR3 spans 12 amino acids.

This clonotype was detected a few times. The junction differs from germline at one of its ends, possibly a read error. The chain carries TRBV11-2 and TRBJ2-1, with D perhaps matching TRBD2 (6 bases). Germline loops: CDR1 SGHAT, CDR2 FQNNGV. CDR3 length: 15 amino acids. The CDR3 here is CASNLEAWGVNEQFF. CDR3 DNA sequence: TGTGCCAGCAACTTAGAGGCTTGGGGGGTCAATGAGCAGTTCTTC.

This clonotype was seen at least ten times. The chain employs TRBV28 and TRBJ1-5; perhaps TRBD1 as D (5 bases). Trimming removed 5 bases from V and 2 bases from J, with 13 bases in between. The CDR3 length is 15 residues. Germline CDR1 and CDR2: MDHEN and SYDVKM. The DNA of the CDR3 is TGTGCCAGCAGTCCCCATGGGGGTGGCAATCAGCCCCAGCATTTT. It is translated as CASSPHGGGNQPQHF.

This rearrangement joins TRBV14 to TRBJ2-7; TRBD2 is a possible D gene (5 bases). This CDR3 has 18 residues. Trimming pared 0 bases from V and 7 bases from J, leaving 25 bases between. Germline assignment: CDR1 SGHDN and CDR2 FVKESK. The CDR3 DNA reads TGTGCCAGCAGCCAAGAAGATTTTATGGGAGAACTGCCCCAAGAGCAGTACTTC. Protein product: CASSQEDFMGELPQEQYF.

The rearrangement uses TRBV7-2 and TRBJ2-3, with 8 bases identical to TRBD2. This CDR3 comprises 13 residues. Looked up from germline, CDR1 is SGHTA and CDR2 is FQGNSA. V trimming: 7 bases; J trimming: 3 bases; junction bases outside the gene matches: 3. The CDR3 sequence is CASTGLVTDTQYF. For the CDR3, the DNA is TGTGCCAGCACGGGACTAGTTACAGATACGCAGTATTTT. Drawing the rest from reference TRBV7-2 and TRBJ2-3, the complete variable domain is GAGVSQSPSNKVTEKGKDVELRCDPISGHTALYWYRQSLGQGLEFLIYFQGNSAPDKSGLPSDRFSAERTGGSVSTLTIQRTQQEDSAVYLCASTGLVTDTQYFGPGTRLTVL.

This clonotype has more than one count but fewer than ten. CDR3: CASSWWGLAGGGEQFF. The CDR3 nucleotides read TGTGCCAGCAGTTGGTGGGGACTAGCGGGAGGAGGTGAGCAGTTCTTC. The rearrangement links TRBV28 to TRBJ2-1, with 15 bases fitting TRBD2. This CDR3 is 16 amino acids long. The V and J ends lost 4 bases and 9 bases, in that order; junction bases with no gene match: 7. The germline CDR1 and CDR2 sequences are MDHEN and SYDVKM.

This clonotype was observed a few times. The chain carries TRBV20-1 and TRBJ2-1, with a possible D match to TRBD2 (6 bases). Germline lookup yields CDR1 DFQATT and CDR2 SNEGSKA (reference sequence). CDR3 length: 14 amino acids. Between the trimmed V and J ends, which lost 3 bases and 4 bases, there was a span of 13 bases. The CDR3 DNA sequence: TGCAGTGCTAGTCAGGCTAGCGCTTACAATGAGCAGTTCTTC. It translates to CSASQASAYNEQFF.

V gene TRBV28 combines with J gene TRBJ2-3, with TRBD1 as a possible D gene (6 bases). CDR3 length: 15 residues. V gave up 5 bases and J gave up 4 bases, with 16 bases separating them. Germline V lookup: CDR1 MDHEN, CDR2 SYDVKM. DNA of the CDR3: TGTGCCAGCAGTCCCAGGGGATTAACCCCAGATACGCAGTATTTT. This sequence encodes CASSPRGLTPDTQYF.

This clonotype was detected only a few times. This chain uses TRBV6-5 with TRBJ2-4, with TRBD2 identical over 7 bases. The CDR3 has 14 residues. Losses at the gene ends were 5 bases for V and 6 bases for J; bases not matched to a gene: 7. From germline, CDR1 is MNHEY and CDR2 SVGAGI. The CDR3 sequence: CASSPWTSGNIQYF. CDR3 DNA sequence: TGTGCCAGCAGTCCCTGGACTAGTGGAAACATTCAGTACTTC.

J is TRBJ1-5 and V is TRBV27; D not resolved. The length of the CDR3 is 15 residues. Per the germline V gene, CDR1 is MNHEY and CDR2 is SMNVEV (reference sequence). The V and J ends lost 2 bases and 4 bases respectively, with 12 bases between them. CDR3 DNA: TGTGCCAGCAGTTTAGTCTTCTTGGAAAATCAGCCCCAGCATTTT. The encoded protein is CASSLVFLENQPQHF.

This chain links TRBV27 with TRBJ2-3; D might be TRBD1 (6 bases). Trimming took 5 bases from V and 0 from J, leaving 12 bases between them. CDR3 length equals 15 residues. CDR1 is MNHEY, CDR2 SMNVEV, per germline (reference sequence). CDR3: CASSLRDTSTDTQYF. Here the CDR3 DNA reads TGTGCCAGCAGTCTCCGGGACACTAGCACAGATACGCAGTATTTT.

This clonotype was counted at least ten times. The chain employs TRBV7-8 and TRBJ1-5; 9 positions match TRBD1. Germline CDR1 reads SGHVS; CDR2 reads FQNEAQ. This CDR3 has 17 residues. V gave up 2 bases and J gave up 5 bases; unmatched junction bases: 10. As DNA, the CDR3 is TGTGCCAGCAGCTTATTCGGTACAGGGGGCACGGATCAGCCCCAGCATTTT. As protein: CASSLFGTGGTDQPQHF.